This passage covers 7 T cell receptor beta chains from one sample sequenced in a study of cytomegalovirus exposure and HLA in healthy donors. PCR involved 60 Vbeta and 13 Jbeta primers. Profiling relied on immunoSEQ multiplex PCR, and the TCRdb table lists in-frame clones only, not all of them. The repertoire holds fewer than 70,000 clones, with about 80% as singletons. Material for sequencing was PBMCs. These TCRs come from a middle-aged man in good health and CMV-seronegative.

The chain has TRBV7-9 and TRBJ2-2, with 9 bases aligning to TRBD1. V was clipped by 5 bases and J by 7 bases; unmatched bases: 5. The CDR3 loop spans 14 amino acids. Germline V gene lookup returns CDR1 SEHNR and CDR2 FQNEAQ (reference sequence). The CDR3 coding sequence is TGTGCCAGCAGCCCGACAGGGGGTTTCGGGGAGCTGTTTTTT. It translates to CASSPTGGFGELFF. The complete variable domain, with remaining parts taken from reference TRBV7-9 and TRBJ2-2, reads DTGVSQNPRHKITKRGQNVTFRCDPISEHNRLYWYRQTLGQGPEFLTYFQNEAQLEKSRLLSDRFSAERPKGSFSTLEIQRTEQGDSAMYLCASSPTGGFGELFFGEGSRLTVL.

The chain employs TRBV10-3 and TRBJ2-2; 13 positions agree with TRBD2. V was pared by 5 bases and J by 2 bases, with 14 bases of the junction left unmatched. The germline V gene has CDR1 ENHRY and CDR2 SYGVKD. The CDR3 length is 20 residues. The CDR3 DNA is TGTGCCATCAGTTCAAGCAGACTAGCGGGGGGTCGAACCAACACCGGGGAGCTGTTTTTT. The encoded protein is CAISSSRLAGGRTNTGELFF.

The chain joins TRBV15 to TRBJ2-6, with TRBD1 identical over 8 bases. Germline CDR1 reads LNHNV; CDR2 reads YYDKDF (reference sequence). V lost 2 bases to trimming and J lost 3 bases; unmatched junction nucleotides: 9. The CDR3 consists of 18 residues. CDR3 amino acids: CATSRWVTGGGGANVLTF. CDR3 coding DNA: TGTGCCACCAGCAGATGGGTTACAGGGGGAGGTGGGGCCAACGTCCTGACTTTC.

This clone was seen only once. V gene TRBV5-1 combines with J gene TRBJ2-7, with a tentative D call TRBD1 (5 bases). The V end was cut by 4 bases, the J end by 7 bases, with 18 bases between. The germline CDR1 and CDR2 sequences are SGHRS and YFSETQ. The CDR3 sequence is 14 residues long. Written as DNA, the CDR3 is TGCGCCAGCAGCGACTCCGACAGTACAGCGGAGCAGTACTTC. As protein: CASSDSDSTAEQYF.

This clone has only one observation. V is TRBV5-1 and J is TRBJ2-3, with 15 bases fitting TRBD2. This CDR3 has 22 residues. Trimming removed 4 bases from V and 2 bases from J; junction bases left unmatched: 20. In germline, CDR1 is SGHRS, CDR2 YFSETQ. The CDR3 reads CASSRSSGTSGGPPKITDTQYF. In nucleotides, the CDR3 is TGCGCCAGCAGCCGCTCATCCGGGACTAGCGGGGGGCCACCCAAGATCACAGATACGCAGTATTTT.

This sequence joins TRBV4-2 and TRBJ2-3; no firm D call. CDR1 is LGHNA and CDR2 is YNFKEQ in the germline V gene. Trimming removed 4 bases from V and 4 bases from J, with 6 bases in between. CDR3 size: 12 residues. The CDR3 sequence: CASSPRSDTQYF. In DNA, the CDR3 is TGTGCCAGCAGCCCCCGTTCAGATACGCAGTATTTT.

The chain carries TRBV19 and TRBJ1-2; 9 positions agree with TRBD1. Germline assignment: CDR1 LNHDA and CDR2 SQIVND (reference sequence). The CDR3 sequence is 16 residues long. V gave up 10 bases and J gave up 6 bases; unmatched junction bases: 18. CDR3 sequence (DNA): TGTGCCACCAGTGGGACAGGGAGATGGGTAGGGAATGGCTACACCTTC. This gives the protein CATSGTGRWVGNGYTF.